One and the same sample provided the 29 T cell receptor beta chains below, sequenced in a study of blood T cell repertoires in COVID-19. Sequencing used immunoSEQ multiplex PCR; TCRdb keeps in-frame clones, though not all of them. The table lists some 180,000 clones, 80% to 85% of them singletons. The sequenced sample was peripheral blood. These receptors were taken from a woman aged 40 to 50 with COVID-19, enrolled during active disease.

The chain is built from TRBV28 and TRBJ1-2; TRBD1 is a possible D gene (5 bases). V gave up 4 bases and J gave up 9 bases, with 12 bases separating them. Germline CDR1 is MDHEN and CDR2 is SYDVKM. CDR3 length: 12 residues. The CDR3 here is CASSSGQSSYTF. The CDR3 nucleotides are TGTGCCAGCAGTTCAGGGCAGTCGAGCTACACCTTC.

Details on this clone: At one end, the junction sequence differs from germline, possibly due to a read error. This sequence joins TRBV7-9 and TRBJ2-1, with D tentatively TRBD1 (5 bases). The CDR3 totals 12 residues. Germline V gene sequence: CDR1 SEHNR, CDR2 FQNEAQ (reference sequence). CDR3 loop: CAGSLTGWEQFF. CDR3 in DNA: TGTGCCGGCAGCCTCACAGGATGGGAGCAGTTCTTC.

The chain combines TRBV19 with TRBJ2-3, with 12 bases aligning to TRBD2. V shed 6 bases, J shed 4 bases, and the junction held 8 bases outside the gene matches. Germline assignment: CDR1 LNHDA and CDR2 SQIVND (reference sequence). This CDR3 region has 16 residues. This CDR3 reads CASSLLAGGPADTQYF. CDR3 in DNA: TGTGCCAGTAGCCTTCTAGCGGGGGGGCCGGCAGATACGCAGTATTTT.

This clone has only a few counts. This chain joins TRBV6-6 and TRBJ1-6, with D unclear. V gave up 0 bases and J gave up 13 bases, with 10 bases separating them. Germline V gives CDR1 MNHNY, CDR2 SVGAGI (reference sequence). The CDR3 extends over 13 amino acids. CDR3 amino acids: CASSYSLGRPLHF. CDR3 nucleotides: TGTGCCAGCAGTTACTCGCTGGGGAGGCCCCTCCACTTT.

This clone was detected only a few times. The DNA for the CDR3 is TGTGCCAGCAGTCCCGGGTCAACTAATCAGCCCCAGCATTTT. Protein product: CASSPGSTNQPQHF. The rearrangement uses TRBV6-2 or TRBV6-3 and TRBJ1-5, with D uncertain. Trimming cost V 5 bases and J 4 bases, with 12 bases left between them. The germline gives CDR1 MNHEY, CDR2 SVGEGT. This CDR3 region has 14 residues.

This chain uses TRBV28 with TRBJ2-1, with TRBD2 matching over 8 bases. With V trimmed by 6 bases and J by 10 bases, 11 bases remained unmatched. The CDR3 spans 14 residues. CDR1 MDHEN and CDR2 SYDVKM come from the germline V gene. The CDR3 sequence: CASRFAGGPKEQFF. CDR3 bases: TGTGCCAGCAGATTCGCGGGAGGCCCTAAGGAGCAGTTCTTC.

DNA of the CDR3: TGTGCCAGCAACTCCAGGGTGGCGAACACTGAAGCTTTCTTT. Its protein is CASNSRVANTEAFF. The chain links TRBV6-5 to TRBJ1-1, with D possibly TRBD1 on 5 matching bases. Trimming removed 7 bases at V and 1 base at J, with 13 bases between. The CDR3 loop spans 14 amino acids. The germline V gene has CDR1 MNHEY and CDR2 SVGAGI.

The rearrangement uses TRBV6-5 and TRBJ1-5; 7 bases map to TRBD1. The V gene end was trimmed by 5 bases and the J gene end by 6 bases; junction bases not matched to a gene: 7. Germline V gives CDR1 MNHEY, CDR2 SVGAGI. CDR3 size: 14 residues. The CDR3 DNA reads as TGTGCCAGCAGTACCTCAAACAGGGGTCAGCCCCAGCATTTT. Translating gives CASSTSNRGQPQHF.

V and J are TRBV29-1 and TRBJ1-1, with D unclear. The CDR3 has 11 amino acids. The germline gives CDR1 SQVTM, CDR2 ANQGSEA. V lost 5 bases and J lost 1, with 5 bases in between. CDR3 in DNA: TGCAGCGTTACGGGGAACACTGAAGCTTTCTTT. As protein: CSVTGNTEAFF.

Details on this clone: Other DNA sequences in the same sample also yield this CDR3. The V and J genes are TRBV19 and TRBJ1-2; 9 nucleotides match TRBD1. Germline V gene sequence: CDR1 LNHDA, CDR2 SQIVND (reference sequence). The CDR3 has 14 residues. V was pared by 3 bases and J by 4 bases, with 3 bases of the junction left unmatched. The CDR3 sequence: CASSISTGGYGYTF. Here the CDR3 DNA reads TGTGCCAGTAGTATCTCGACAGGGGGCTATGGCTACACCTTC.

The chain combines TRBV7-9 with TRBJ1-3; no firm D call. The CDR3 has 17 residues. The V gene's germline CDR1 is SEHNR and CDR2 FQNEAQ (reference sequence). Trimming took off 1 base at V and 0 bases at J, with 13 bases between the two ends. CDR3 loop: CASSLGLRASSGNTIYF. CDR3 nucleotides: TGTGCCAGCAGCTTAGGGTTGCGGGCCAGCTCTGGAAACACCATATATTTT.

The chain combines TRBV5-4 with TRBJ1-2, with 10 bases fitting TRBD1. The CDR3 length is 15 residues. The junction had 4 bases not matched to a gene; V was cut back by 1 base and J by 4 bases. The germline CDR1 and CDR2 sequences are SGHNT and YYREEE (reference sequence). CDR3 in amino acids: CASSLRQGAGYGYTF. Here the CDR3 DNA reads TGTGCCAGCAGCTTGAGACAGGGGGCGGGCTATGGCTACACCTTC.

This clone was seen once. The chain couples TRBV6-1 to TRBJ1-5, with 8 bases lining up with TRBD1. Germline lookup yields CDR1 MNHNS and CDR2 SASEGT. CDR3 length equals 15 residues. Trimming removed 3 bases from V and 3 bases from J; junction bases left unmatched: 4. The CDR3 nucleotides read TGTGCCAGCAGTGATCGGACAGGGTACAATCAGCCCCAGCATTTT. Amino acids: CASSDRTGYNQPQHF.

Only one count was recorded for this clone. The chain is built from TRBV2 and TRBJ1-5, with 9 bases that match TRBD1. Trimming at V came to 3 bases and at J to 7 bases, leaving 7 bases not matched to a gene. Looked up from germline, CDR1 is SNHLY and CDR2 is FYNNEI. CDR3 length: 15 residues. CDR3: CASSEGGTGYQPQHF. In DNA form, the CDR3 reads TGTGCCAGCAGTGAGGGTGGGACAGGGTACCAGCCCCAGCATTTT.

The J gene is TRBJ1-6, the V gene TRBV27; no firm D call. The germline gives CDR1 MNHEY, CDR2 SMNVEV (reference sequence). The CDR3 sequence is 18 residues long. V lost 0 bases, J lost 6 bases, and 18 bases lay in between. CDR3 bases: TGTGCCAGCAGTTTATCCTCCATTACTTGGAGCGGTAATTCACCCCTCCACTTT. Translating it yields CASSLSSITWSGNSPLHF.

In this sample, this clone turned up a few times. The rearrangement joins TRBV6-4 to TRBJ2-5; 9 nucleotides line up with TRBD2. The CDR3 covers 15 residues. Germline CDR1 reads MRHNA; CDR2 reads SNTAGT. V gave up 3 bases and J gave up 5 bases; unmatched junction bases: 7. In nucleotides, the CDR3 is TGTGCCAGCAGTGAAATAGCGGGGGCTGCGGAGACCCAGTACTTC. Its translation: CASSEIAGAAETQYF.

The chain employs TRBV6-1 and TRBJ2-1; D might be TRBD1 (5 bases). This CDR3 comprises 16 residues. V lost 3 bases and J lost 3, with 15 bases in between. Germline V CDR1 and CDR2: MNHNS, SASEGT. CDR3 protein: CASSDSNRPGYNEQFF. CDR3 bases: TGTGCCAGCAGTGACAGTAACAGGCCCGGCTACAATGAGCAGTTCTTC.

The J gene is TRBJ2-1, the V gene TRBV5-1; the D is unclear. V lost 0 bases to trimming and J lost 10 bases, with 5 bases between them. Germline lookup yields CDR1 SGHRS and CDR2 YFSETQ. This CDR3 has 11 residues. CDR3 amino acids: CASSLAGEQFF. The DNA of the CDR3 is TGCGCCAGCAGCTTGGCCGGGGAGCAGTTCTTC.

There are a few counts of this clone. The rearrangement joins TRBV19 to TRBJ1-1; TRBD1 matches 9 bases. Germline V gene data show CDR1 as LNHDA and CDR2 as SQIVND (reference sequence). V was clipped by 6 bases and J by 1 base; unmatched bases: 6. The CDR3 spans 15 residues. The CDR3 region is CASSGTGLANTEAFF. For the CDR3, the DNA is TGTGCCAGTAGCGGGACAGGGTTGGCGAACACTGAAGCTTTCTTT.

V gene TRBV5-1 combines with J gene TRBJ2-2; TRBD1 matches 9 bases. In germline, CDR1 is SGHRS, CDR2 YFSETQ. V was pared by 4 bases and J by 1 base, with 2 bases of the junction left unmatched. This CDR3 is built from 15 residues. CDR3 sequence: CASSGTGMNTGELFF. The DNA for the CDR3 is TGCGCCAGCAGCGGGACAGGGATGAACACCGGGGAGCTGTTTTTT.

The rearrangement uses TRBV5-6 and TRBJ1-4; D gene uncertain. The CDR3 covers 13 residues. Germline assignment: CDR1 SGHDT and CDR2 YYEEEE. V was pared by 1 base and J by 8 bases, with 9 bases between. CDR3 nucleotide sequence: TGTGCCAGCAGCTTGCCGGGCGGGGAAAAACTGTTTTTT. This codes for CASSLPGGEKLFF.

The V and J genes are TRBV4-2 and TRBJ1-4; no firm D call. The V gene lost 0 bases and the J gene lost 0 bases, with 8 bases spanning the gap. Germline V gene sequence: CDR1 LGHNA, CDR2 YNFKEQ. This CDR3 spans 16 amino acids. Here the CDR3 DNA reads TGTGCCAGCAGCCAAGATCCTTTTGCAACTAATGAAAAACTGTTTTTT. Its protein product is CASSQDPFATNEKLFF.

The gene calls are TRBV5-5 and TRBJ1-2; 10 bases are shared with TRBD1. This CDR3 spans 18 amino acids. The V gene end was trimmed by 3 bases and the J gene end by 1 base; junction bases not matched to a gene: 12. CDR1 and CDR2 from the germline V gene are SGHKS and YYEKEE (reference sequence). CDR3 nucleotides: TGTGCCAGCAGCTCGCGGACAGGGGGGATCTCCCGTAACTATGGCTACACCTTC. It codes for CASSSRTGGISRNYGYTF.

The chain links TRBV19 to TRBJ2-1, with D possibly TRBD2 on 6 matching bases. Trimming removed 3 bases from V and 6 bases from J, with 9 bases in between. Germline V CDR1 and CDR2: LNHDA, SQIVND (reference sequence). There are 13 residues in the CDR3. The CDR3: CASSMLGGNEQFF. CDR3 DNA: TGTGCCAGTAGTATGCTGGGGGGCAATGAGCAGTTCTTC.

The CDR3 is CASSQVGHLNYGYTF. The CDR3 nucleotides read TGTGCCAGCAGCCAAGTGGGACACCTCAACTATGGCTACACCTTC. The V gene is TRBV3-1 (or the pseudogene TRBV3-2), the J gene TRBJ1-2; a possible D gene is TRBD1 (6 bases). V was trimmed by 1 base and J by 2 bases, leaving 11 bases between them. The CDR3 covers 15 residues. Germline loops: CDR1 LGHDT, CDR2 YNNKEL (reference sequence).

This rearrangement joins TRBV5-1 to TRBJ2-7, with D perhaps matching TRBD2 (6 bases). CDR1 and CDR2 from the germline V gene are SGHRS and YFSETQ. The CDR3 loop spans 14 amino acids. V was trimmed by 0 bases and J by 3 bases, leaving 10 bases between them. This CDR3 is CASSLGGSGYEQYF. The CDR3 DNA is TGCGCCAGCAGCTTGGGTGGTAGCGGCTACGAGCAGTACTTC.

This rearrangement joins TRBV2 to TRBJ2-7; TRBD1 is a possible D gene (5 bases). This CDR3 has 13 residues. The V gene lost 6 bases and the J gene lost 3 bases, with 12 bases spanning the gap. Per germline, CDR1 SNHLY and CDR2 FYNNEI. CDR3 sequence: CASRGTGFYEQYF. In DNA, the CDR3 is TGTGCCAGCAGGGGAACAGGATTCTACGAGCAGTACTTC.

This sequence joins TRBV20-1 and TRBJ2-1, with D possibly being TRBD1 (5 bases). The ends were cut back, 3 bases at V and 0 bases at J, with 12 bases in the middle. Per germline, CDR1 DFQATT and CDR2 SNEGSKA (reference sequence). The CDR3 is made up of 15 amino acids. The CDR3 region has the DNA TGCAGTGCTAGTCTTCCTAGGGGCTCCTACAATGAGCAGTTCTTC. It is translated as CSASLPRGSYNEQFF.

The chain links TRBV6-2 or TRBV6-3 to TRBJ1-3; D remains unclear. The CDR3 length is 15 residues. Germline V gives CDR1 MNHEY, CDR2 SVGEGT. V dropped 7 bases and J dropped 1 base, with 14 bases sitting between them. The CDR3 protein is CASNPGRGSGNTIYF. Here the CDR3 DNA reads TGTGCCAGCAACCCGGGTCGAGGGTCTGGAAACACCATATATTTT.